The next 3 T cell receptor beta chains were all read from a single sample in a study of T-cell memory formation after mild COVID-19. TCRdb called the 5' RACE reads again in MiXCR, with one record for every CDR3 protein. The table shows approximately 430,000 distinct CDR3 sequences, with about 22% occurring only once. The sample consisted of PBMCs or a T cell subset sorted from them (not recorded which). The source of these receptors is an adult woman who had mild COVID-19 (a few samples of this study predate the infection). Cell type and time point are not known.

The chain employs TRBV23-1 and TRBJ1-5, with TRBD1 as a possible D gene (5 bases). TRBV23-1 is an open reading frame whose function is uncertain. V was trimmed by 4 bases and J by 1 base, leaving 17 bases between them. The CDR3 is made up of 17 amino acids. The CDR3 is CASSPRQCLGSNQPQHF. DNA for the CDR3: TGCGCCAGCAGTCCGAGACAGTGCTTAGGGAGCAATCAGCCCCAGCATTTT.

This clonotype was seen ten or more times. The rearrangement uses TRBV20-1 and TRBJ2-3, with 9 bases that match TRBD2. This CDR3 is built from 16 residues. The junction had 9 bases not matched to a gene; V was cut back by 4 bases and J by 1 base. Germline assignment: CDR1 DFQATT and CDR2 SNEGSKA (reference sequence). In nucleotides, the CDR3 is TGCAGTGCTACCCATTACCCTAGCGGGGGCACAGATACGCAGTATTTT. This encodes CSATHYPSGGTDTQYF.

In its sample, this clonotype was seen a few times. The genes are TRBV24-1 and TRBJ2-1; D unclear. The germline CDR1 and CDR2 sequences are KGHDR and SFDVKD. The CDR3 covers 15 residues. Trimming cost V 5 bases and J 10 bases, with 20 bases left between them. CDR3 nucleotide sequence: TGTGCCACCAGTGGTCGCCCAACTCAAACTGAGGAGCAGTTCTTC. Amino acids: CATSGRPTQTEEQFF.